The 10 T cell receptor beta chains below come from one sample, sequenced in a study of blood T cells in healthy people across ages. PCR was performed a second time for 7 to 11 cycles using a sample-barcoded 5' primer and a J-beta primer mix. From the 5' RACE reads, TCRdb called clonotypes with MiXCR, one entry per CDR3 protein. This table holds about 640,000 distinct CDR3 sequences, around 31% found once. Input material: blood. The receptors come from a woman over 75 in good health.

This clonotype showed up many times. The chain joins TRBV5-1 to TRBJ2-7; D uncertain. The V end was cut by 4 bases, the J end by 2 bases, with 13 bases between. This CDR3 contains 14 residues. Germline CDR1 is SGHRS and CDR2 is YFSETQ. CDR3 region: CASSRVPGPYEQYF. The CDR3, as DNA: TGCGCCAGCAGCAGGGTTCCTGGCCCCTACGAGCAGTACTTC.

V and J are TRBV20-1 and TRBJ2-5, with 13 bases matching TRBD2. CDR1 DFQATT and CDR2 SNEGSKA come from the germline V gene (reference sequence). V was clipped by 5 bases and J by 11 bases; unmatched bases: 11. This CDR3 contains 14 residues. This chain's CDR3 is CSASTSGGPNEQYF. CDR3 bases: TGCAGTGCTTCGACTAGCGGGGGGCCAAATGAGCAGTACTTC.

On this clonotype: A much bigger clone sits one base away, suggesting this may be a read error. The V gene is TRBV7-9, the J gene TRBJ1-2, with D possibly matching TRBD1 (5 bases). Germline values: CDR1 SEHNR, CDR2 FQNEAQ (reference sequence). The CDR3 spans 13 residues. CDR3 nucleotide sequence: TGTGCCAGCGGCTTAGGGACCAGGGATGGCTACACCTTC. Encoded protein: CASGLGTRDGYTF.

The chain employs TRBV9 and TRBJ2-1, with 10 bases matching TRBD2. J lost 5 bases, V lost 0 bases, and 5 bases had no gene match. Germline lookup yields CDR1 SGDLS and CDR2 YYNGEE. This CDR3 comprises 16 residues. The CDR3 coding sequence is TGTGCCAGCAGCGTAGCCCCTAGCGGGGGCAACAATGAGCAGTTCTTC. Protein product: CASSVAPSGGNNEQFF.

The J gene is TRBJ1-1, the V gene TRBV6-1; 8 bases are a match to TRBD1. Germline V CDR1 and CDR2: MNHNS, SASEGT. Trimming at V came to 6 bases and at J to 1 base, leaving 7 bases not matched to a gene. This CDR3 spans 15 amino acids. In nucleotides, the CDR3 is TGTGCCAGCAGAGAGAATCAGGGGGCGAACACTGAAGCTTTCTTT. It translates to CASRENQGANTEAFF.

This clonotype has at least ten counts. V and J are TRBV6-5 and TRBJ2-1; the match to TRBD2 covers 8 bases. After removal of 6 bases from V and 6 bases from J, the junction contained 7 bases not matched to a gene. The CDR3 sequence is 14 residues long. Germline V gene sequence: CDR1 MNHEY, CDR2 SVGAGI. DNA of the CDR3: TGTGCCAGCAGCCGGGGACTAGAAAGCAATGAGCAGTTCTTC. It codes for CASSRGLESNEQFF.

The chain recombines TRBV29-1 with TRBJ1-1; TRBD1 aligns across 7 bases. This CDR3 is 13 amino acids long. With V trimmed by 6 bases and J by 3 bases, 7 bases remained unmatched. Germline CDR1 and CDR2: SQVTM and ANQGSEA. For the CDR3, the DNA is TGCAGCGTGGGACAGAACGGGGACACTGAAGCTTTCTTT. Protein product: CSVGQNGDTEAFF.

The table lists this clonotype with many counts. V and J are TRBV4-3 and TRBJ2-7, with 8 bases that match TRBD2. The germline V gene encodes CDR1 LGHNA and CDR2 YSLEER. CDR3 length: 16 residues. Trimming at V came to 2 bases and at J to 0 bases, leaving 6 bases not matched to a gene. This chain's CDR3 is CASSQSLAAVSYEQYF. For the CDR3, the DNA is TGCGCCAGCAGCCAATCACTAGCGGCGGTCTCCTACGAGCAGTACTTC.

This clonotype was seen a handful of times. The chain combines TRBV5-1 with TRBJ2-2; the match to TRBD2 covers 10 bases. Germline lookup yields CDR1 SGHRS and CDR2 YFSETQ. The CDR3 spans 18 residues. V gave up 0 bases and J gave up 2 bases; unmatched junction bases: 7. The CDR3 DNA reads TGCGCCAGCAGCTTGGCCGTAGCGGGGGGCGCAAACACCGGGGAGCTGTTTTTT. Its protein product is CASSLAVAGGANTGELFF.

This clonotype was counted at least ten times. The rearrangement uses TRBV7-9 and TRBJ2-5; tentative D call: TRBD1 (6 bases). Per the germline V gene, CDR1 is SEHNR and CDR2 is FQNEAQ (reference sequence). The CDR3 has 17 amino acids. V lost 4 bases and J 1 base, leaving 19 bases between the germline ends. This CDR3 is CASSYELGTGIQETQYF. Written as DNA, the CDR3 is TGTGCCAGCAGCTACGAGCTAGGAACAGGGATCCAAGAGACCCAGTACTTC.